This T cell receptor (beta chain) was sequenced for a study of blood T cell repertoires in COVID-19. On the study more broadly: T cells, B-cell-depleted T cells, or PBMCs provided the cDNA or gDNA that served as material.

Assay: immunoSEQ multiplex PCR; the TCRdb copy retains only in-frame clones and omits some. The sample holds under 250,000 clones; 84% are singletons and the top ten take over 1.5%. CDR3 size: 15 residues. CDR1 is MNHEY, CDR2 SVGAGI, per germline. J lost 3 bases, V lost 6 bases, and 5 bases had no gene match. This receptor was identified in a woman aged 35 to 49 who had recovered from COVID-19. Sequencing was done on a sample of peripheral blood. The J gene is TRBJ1-4, the V gene TRBV6-5, with 9 bases that match TRBD1. The CDR3 region is CASRPRTGANEKLFF. The CDR3 DNA reads as TGTGCCAGCAGACCCAGGACAGGGGCTAATGAAAAACTGTTTTTT.